This TCR beta chain was documented in a study of T cell changes during pregnancy in multiple sclerosis. Assay used: immunoSEQ multiplex PCR; TCRdb lists only in-frame clones, some missing. This table holds 25,000 to 35,000 clones, roughly nine tenths found once. This clone was detected only once. CDR1 SGDLS and CDR2 YYNGEE come from the germline V gene. There are 15 residues in the CDR3. V was clipped by 4 bases and J by 2 bases, with 14 bases between them. The V call is TRBV9, the J call TRBJ2-3; tentative D call: TRBD1 (6 bases). The clonotype was recovered from a female donor with multiple sclerosis, enrolled in a pregnancy study. Material: CD8+ T cells from peripheral blood mononuclear cells, obtained in the first trimester of pregnancy. CDR3 in DNA: TGTGCCAGCAGCCCACAGGGAACCACCACAGATACGCAGTATTTT. It encodes CASSPQGTTTDTQYF.